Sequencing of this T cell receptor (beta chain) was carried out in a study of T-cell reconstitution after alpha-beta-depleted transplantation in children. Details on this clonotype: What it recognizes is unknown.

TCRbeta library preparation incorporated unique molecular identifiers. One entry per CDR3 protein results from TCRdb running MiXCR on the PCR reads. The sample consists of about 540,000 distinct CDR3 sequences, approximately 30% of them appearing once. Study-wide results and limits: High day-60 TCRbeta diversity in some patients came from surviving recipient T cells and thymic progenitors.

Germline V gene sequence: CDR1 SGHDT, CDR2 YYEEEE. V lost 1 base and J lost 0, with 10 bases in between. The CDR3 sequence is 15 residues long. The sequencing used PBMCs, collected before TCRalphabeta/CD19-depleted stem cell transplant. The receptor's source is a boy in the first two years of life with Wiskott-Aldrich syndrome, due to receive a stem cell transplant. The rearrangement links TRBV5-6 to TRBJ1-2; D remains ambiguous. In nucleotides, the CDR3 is TGTGCCAGCAGCTTGAAATTTCGGACTAACTATGGCTACACCTTC. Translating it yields CASSLKFRTNYGYTF.